The T cell receptor (beta chain) under discussion was sequenced for a study of vaccination effects on CD4 cells after COVID-19. TCRdb keeps only in-frame clones here, not all; method: immunoSEQ multiplex PCR. The table has about 21,000 clones, under 85% seen once. Overall study findings and caveats: Early timepoints after infection were absent, and convalescent patients were few in the study.

Viral peptide pool expansion of antigen-specific CD4+ T cells preceded sequencing in the ViraFEST assay. Once cultured for approximately ten days, the cells underwent separation to obtain CD4+ T cells. No vaccinee had earlier SARS-CoV-2 infection, and nucleocapsid antibodies were negative. Note on this clone: Its antigen remains unidentified.

Germline CDR1 MDHEN, CDR2 SYDVKM. V was shortened by 5 bases and J by 3 bases, with 16 bases between the two germline ends. There are 15 residues in the CDR3. This TCR was sampled from a human donor who received a COVID-19 vaccine. This chain connects TRBV28 to TRBJ2-5, with D perhaps matching TRBD2 (6 bases). The input for sequencing was CD4+ T cells from PBMCs cultured with HCoV-NL63 spike peptides, taken before COVID-19 vaccination. CDR3 nucleotide sequence: TGTGCCAGCAGTCCCCCCGGCGGGGTTAAAGAGACCCAGTACTTC. Protein sequence: CASSPPGGVKETQYF.